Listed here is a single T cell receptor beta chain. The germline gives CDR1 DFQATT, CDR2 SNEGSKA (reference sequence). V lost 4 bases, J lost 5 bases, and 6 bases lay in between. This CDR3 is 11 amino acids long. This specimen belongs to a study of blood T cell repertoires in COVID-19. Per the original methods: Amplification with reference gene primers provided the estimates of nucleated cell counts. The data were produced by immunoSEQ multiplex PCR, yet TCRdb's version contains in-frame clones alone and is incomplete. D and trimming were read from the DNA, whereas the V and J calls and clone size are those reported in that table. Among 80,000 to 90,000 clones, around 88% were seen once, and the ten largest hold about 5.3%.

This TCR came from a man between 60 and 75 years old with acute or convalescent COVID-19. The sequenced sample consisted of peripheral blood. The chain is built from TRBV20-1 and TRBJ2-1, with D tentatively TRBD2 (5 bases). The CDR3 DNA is TGCAGTGCTAAGGGAGACAATGAGCAGTTCTTC. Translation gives CSAKGDNEQFF.